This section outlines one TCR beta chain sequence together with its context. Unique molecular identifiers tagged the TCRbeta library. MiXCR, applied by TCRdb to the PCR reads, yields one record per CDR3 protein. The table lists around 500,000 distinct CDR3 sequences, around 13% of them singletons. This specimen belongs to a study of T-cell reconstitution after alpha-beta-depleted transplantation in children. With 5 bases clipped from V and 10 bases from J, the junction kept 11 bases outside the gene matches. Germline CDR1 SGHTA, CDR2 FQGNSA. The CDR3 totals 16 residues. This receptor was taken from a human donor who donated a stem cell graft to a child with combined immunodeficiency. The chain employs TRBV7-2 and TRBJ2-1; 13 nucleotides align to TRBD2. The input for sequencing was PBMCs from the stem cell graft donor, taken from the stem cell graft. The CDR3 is CASSPWTSGSISEQFF. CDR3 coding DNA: TGTGCCAGCAGCCCCTGGACTAGCGGGAGTATTTCAGAGCAGTTCTTC.